The rows below give T cell receptor beta chains drawn from one sample of a study of blood T cell repertoires in COVID-19. Using immunoSEQ multiplex PCR, the repertoire was profiled, and TCRdb retains in-frame clones only, with some absent. Of hundreds of thousands of clones detected, approximately 88% appear once; the ten largest clones hold roughly 5.3%. Material for sequencing was PBMCs or T cells enriched from blood (not recorded which). The receptor source for this set is a man in his 60s who had recovered from COVID-19. The CDR3 runs from the conserved cysteine through the conserved F or W. A D gene is named only where the DNA matches it firmly. Not all rows give a size; the values are once, few, many and, for expanded clones, a class.

>-|TRBD1|TRBV7-8|TRBJ1-1
CASSAYRGDTEAFF
TGTGCCAGCAGCGCCTACAGGGGTGACACTGAAGCTTTCTTT
>-|TRBD2|TRBV6-5|TRBJ2-5
CASSLWAGAVETQYF
TGTGCCAGCAGCCTATGGGCGGGAGCGGTAGAGACCCAGTACTTC
>-|-|TRBV6-4|TRBJ2-5
CASSDWGTGTIYQETQYF
TGTGCCAGCAGTGACTGGGGAACAGGGACCATTTACCAAGAGACCCAGTACTTC
>-|-|TRBV5-4|TRBJ2-1
CASSLDRNPYNEQFF
TGTGCCAGCAGCTTGGACAGGAACCCCTACAATGAGCAGTTCTTC
>-|-|TRBV19|TRBJ1-1
CASSITGLSTEAFF
TGTGCCAGTAGTATAACAGGGTTAAGCACTGAAGCTTTCTTT
>-|-|TRBV28|TRBJ1-5
CASSLLGGSLNQPQHF
TGTGCCAGCAGTTTATTGGGAGGGTCTCTCAATCAGCCCCAGCATTTT
>-|-|TRBV27|TRBJ1-2
CASSFRVNLLFGYGYTF
TGTGCCAGCAGTTTTCGGGTTAACCTCCTTTTTGGCTATGGCTACACCTTC
>-|TRBD1|TRBV5-1|TRBJ1-4
CASSPGTGPAEKLFF
TGCGCCAGCAGCCCCGGGACAGGGCCGGCTGAAAAACTGTTTTTT
>-|-|TRBV7-2|TRBJ1-5
CASSYGIGVPDQPQHF
TGTGCCAGCAGCTACGGTATTGGAGTACCGGATCAGCCCCAGCATTTT
>-|TRBD2|TRBV9|TRBJ2-2
CASSVASGTVDGTGELFF
TGTGCCAGCAGCGTAGCTAGCGGGACAGTAGACGGCACCGGGGAGCTGTTTTTT
>-|-|TRBV4-2|TRBJ1-2
CASSQVNSGAGYYGYTF
TGTGCCAGCAGCCAAGTTAACTCAGGGGCCGGTTATTATGGCTACACCTTC
>-|TRBD2|TRBV5-1|TRBJ2-2
CASSGTSGQTTGELFF
TGCGCCAGCAGCGGGACTAGCGGACAGACCACCGGGGAGCTGTTTTTT
>-|-|TRBV10-1|TRBJ2-3
CASSFSRGSSTDTQYF
TGCGCCAGCAGTTTTTCCAGGGGTTCGAGCACAGATACGCAGTATTTT
>-|-|TRBV5-4|TRBJ2-4
CASSLGETGKNIQYF
TGTGCCAGCAGCTTGGGGGAGACGGGCAAAAACATTCAGTACTTC
>once|TRBD2|TRBV9|TRBJ2-2
CASSASGRANTGELFF
TGTGCCAGCAGCGCTAGCGGGAGGGCGAACACCGGGGAGCTGTTTTTT
>-|-|TRBV6-4|TRBJ2-1
CASSASRRHNNEQFF
TGTGCCAGCAGTGCCTCGAGAAGACATAACAATGAGCAGTTCTTC
>-|-|TRBV4-3|TRBJ2-1
CASSQELANSYNEQFF
TGCGCCAGCAGCCAGGAACTAGCTAATTCCTACAATGAGCAGTTCTTC
>-|-|TRBV7-3|TRBJ2-5
CASSLGGRETQYF
TGTGCCAGCAGCTTAGGAGGGCGGGAGACCCAGTACTTC
>once|-|TRBV27|TRBJ2-7
CASSFRPGPYEQYF
TGTGCCAGCAGTTTCCGGCCAGGGCCCTACGAGCAGTACTTC
>once|-|TRBV6-2/TRBV6-3|TRBJ1-1
CASSLRNQGFRTEAFF
TGTGCCAGCAGTTTACGAAACCAGGGTTTCAGGACTGAAGCTTTCTTT
>-|TRBD2|TRBV5-4|TRBJ2-1
CASSLIGTSGRNEQFF
TGTGCCAGCAGCTTGATAGGGACTAGCGGACGAAATGAGCAGTTCTTC
>-|TRBD2|TRBV7-7|TRBJ2-2
CASSLKTSGRAGTGELFF
TGTGCTAGCAGCTTAAAAACTAGCGGGAGGGCCGGCACCGGGGAGCTGTTTTTT
>-|TRBD1|TRBV24-1|TRBJ1-2
CATSDLRGHEGYTF
TGTGCCACCAGTGATTTAAGGGGGCATGAGGGCTACACCTTC
>-|-|TRBV2|TRBJ2-2
CASSPDYTSGELFF
TGTGCCAGCAGCCCGGACTATACATCGGGGGAGCTGTTTTTT